Sequencing of this T cell receptor (beta chain) was carried out in a study of cytomegalovirus exposure and HLA in healthy donors. Study-level results: Relative to equally common others, HLA-associated TCR beta chains showed greater clonal expansion in a later analysis. The Asian-associated ancestry cluster reportedly had fewer N-insertions than the 666-donor mean in a later analysis.

Germline assignment: CDR1 DFQATT and CDR2 SNEGSKA (reference sequence). This CDR3 spans 11 amino acids. Deletions cut 4 bases from V and 9 bases from J, with 10 bases between. PCR involved 60 Vbeta and 13 Jbeta primers. Sequencing used immunoSEQ multiplex PCR; TCRdb keeps in-frame clones, though not all of them. The sample comprises roughly 150,000 clones, 70% to 85% of which are singletons, and about 7.1% rests with the top ten. A note on this clone: Its specificity is unknown.

Sequencing was done on a sample of PBMCs. This clonotype was sampled from a woman aged 50 to 60 in good health and CMV-seropositive. This chain links TRBV20-1 with TRBJ1-3; D gene ambiguous. CDR3: CSATARGTIYF. CDR3 DNA: TGCAGTGCTACCGCCCGAGGCACCATATATTTT.